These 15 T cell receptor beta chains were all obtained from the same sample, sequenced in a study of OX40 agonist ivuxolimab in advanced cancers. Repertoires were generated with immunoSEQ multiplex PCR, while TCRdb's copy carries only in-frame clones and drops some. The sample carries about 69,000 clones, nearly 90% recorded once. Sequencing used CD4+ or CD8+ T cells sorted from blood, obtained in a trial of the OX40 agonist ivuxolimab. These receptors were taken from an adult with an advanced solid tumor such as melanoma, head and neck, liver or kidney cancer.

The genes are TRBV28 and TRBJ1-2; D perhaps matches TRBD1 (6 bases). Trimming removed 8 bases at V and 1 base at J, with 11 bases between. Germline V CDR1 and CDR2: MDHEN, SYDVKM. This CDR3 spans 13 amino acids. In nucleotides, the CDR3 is TGTGCCAGCGAAACAGGGAATAACTATGGCTACACCTTC. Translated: CASETGNNYGYTF.

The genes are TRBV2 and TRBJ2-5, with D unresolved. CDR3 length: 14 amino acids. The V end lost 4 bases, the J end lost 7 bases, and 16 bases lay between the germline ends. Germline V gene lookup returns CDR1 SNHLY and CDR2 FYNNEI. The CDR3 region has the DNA TGTGCCAGCAGTGTTAATTTATCGGTTGGGACCCAGTACTTC. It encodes CASSVNLSVGTQYF.

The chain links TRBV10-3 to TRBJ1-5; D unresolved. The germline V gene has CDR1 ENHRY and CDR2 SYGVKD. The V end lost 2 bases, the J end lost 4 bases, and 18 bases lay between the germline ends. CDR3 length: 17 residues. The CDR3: CAISEGRDTRRNQPQHF. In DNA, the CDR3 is TGTGCCATCAGTGAGGGGAGAGATACACGGAGAAATCAGCCCCAGCATTTT.

CDR3 region: CAWSVGGVLAKNIQYF. CDR3 DNA: TGTGCCTGGAGTGTTGGGGGGGTTCTGGCCAAAAACATTCAGTACTTC. The chain recombines TRBV30 with TRBJ2-4, with TRBD2 matching over 7 bases. With 0 bases clipped from V and 1 base from J, the junction kept 6 bases outside the gene matches. Per the germline V gene, CDR1 is GTSNPN and CDR2 is SVGIG (reference sequence). CDR3 length: 16 residues.

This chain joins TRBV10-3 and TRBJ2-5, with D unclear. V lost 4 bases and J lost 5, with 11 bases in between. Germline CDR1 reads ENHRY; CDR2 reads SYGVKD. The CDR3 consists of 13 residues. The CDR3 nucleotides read TGTGCCATCAGTGTCGGCCAGCTGGAGACCCAGTACTTC. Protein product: CAISVGQLETQYF.

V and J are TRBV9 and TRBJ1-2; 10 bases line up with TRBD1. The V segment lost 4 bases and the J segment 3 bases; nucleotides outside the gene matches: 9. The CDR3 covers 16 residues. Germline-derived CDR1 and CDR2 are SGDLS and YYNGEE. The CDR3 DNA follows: TGTGCCAGCAGCACCCGGACAGGGGGAAGTCACTATGGCTACACCTTC. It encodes CASSTRTGGSHYGYTF.

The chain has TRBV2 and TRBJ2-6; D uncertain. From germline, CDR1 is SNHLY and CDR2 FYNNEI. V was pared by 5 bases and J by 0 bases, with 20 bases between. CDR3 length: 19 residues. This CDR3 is CASSSFSPLRVSGANVLTF. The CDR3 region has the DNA TGTGCCAGCAGTAGCTTTTCCCCCTTAAGGGTCTCTGGGGCCAACGTCCTGACTTTC.

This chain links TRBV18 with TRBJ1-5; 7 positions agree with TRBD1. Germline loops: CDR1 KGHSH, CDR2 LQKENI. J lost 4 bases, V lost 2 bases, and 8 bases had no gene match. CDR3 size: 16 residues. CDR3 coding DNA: TGTGCCAGCTCACCAGGACAGGCCGGAGGAAATCAGCCCCAGCATTTT. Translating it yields CASSPGQAGGNQPQHF.

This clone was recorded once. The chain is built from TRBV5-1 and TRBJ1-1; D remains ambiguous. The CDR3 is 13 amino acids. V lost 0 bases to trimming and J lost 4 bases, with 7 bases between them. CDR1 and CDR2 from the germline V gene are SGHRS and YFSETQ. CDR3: CASSLAWGTEAFF. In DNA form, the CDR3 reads TGCGCCAGCAGCTTGGCTTGGGGCACTGAAGCTTTCTTT.

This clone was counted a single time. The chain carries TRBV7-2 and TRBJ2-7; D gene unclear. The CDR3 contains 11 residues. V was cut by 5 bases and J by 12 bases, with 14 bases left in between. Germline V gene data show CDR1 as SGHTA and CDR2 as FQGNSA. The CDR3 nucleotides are TGTGCCAGCAGCATCCTAGGGAATCCGTACTTC. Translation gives CASSILGNPYF.

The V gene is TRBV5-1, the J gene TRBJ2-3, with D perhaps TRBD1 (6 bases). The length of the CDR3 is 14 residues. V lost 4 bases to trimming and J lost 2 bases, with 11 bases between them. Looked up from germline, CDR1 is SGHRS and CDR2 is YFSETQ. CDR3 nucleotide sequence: TGCGCCAGCAGCCCGGGACAAGTCACAGATACGCAGTATTTT. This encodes CASSPGQVTDTQYF.

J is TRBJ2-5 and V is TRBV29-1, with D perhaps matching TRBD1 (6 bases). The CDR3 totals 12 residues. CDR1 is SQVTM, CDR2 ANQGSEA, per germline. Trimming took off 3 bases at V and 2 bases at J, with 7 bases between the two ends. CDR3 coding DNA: TGCAGCGTTGACAGGGGACAAGAGACCCAGTACTTC. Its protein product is CSVDRGQETQYF. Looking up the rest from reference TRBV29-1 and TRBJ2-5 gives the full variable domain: SAVISQKPSRDICQRGTSLTIQCQVDSQVTMMFWYRQQPGQSLTLIATANQGSEATYESGFVIDKFPISRPNLTFSTLTVSNMSPEDSSIYLCSVDRGQETQYFGPGTRLLVL.

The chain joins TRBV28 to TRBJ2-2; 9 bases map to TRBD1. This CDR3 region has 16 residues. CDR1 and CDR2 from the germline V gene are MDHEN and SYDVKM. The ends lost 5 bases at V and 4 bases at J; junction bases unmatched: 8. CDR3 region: CASSPITGGVTGELFF. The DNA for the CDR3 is TGTGCCAGCAGTCCGATAACAGGGGGCGTCACCGGGGAGCTGTTTTTT.

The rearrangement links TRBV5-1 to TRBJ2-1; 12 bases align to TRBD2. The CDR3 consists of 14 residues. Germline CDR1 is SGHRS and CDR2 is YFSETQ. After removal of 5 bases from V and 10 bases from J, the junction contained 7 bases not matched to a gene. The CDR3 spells CASRPSGRAHEQFF. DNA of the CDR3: TGCGCCAGCAGACCTAGCGGGAGGGCCCACGAGCAGTTCTTC.

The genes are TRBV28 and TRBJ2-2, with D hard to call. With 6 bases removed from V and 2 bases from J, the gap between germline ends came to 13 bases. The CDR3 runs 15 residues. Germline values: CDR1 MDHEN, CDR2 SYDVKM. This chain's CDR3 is CASSRTAYNTGELFF. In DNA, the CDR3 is TGTGCCAGCAGCAGGACCGCCTATAACACCGGGGAGCTGTTTTTT.